This record covers a single TCR beta chain. This clonotype was recorded many times. Its antigen target is currently unknown. No much larger clone is present one base from it, and per-base qualities are unavailable. The sequencing machine was an Illumina HiSeq 2500. TCR beta libraries were prepared by quantitative 5'-RACE with molecular barcodes. Under the source paper's analysis protocol: A new computational method, built on a probabilistic model of VDJ rearrangement, was used to identify disease-linked TCR variants. TCRdb handled the public reads itself, with Q25 trimming in fastp and clone calling in MiXCR, and kept productive beta chains. Each CDR3 protein appears once, grouped with its most common genes and DNA. The V and J calls follow TCRdb's processing rather than the paper's. This sample comprises about 320,000 distinct CDR3 sequences, 11% of them detected only once. The top ten clonotypes cover about 10% of the sample.

This sample stems from a study of CD8 T cells in ankylosing spondylitis (dated by TCRdb to about 2017). At the level of the whole study: The study profiled T cell receptor beta repertoires in healthy donors and ankylosing spondylitis patients to find disease-linked TCR variants. The full study cohort comprised about 23 ankylosing spondylitis patients and 85 to 120 healthy donors. Samples of peripheral blood were taken, and for ankylosing spondylitis patients, synovial fluid was collected as well. Broad study findings and their caveats: Some motif variants were previously reported in synovial fluid and blood of reactive arthritis patients, suggesting common disease-initiation mechanisms. According to the report, matched synovial fluid samples from ankylosing spondylitis patients were significantly enriched for the disease-linked clones. A CD8+ phenotype was shown by the disease-linked clones, which were found at relatively low frequencies in peripheral blood. Blood from ankylosing spondylitis patients appeared to be characterized by a TCR beta motif composed of eight highly homologous amino acid variants.

In the germline V gene, CDR1 corresponds to MNHEY and CDR2 to SVGAGI. The junction shows trimming of 4 bases on V and 10 bases on J, and the gene matches do not reach 6 bases of it. Measured from the cysteine to the phenylalanine, the CDR3 is 14 residues long. Solely the CDR3 DNA is kept, with 42 bases framed from the first base. The sequence links TRBV6-5 to TRBJ2-1; the central 11 bases match TRBD2. Sequencing was carried out using blood, either unsorted or a sorted T cell fraction (not recorded which). The TCR was taken from a female donor with ankylosing spondylitis or in good health (not recorded which). The CDR3 reads CASSSGLAGGEQFF. Here is the DNA: TGTGCCAGCAGTTCAGGACTAGCGGGTGGGGAGCAGTTCTTC.